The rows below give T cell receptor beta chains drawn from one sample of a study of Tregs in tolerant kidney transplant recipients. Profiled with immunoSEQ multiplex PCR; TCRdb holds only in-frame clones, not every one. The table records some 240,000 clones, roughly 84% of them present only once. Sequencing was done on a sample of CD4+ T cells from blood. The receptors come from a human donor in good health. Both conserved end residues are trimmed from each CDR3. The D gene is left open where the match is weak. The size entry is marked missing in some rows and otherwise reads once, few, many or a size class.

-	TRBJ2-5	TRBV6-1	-	ASSTRGQETQY
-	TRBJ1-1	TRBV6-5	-	ASRPGQLNTEAF
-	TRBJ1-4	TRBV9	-	ASSPTGTPNEKLF
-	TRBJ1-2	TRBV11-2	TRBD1	ASSLDRTGDYGYT
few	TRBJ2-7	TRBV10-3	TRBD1	AISRQGYYEQY
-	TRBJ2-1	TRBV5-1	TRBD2	ASSLLLAGTYNEQF
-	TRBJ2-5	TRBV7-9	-	ASSLGLPQETQY
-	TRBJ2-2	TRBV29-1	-	SVERNSAGELF
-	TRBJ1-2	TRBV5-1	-	ASSLEGWTFY
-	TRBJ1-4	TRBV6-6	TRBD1	ASSSEQGNEKLF
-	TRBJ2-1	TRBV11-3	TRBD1	ASSQRQGTTNEQF
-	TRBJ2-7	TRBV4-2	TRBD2	ASSQAGTSPSLEQY
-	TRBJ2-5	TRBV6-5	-	ASSYSAGTEETQY
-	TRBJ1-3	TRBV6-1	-	ASSGLRGQSAGNTIY
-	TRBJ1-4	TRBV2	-	ATQRVVGEKLF
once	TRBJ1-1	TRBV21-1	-	ASSTRQGADEAF
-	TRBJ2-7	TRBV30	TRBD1	AWIGQGRGYEQY